Following are 20 T cell receptor beta chains from one sample sequenced in a study of blood T cell repertoires in COVID-19. Profiled with immunoSEQ multiplex PCR; TCRdb holds only in-frame clones, not every one. Altogether 180,000 or so clones are present, over 70% being singletons, with the ten largest covering 10% to 15%. Sequenced: PBMCs or T cells enriched from blood (not recorded which). These receptors originate from a woman aged 55-69 years who had recovered from COVID-19.

This chain connects TRBV29-1 to TRBJ1-3; D not certain. CDR1 and CDR2 from the germline V gene are SQVTM and ANQGSEA. With 4 bases removed from V and 2 bases from J, the gap between germline ends came to 6 bases. The CDR3 loop spans 12 amino acids. The CDR3 is CSVAGPGNTIYF. The CDR3 coding sequence is TGCAGCGTTGCAGGTCCTGGAAACACCATATATTTT.

The chain combines TRBV15 with TRBJ2-7; 7 bases are shared with TRBD2. V shed 1 base and J 5 bases; nucleotides not matched to a gene: 20. The CDR3 length is 19 residues. The germline V gene encodes CDR1 LNHNV and CDR2 YYDKDF (reference sequence). The CDR3 nucleotides are TGTGCCACCAGCAGAGGACATAGCCCGGGGCGGGAGAGCCGCGACGAGCAGTACTTC. It translates to CATSRGHSPGRESRDEQYF.

J is TRBJ2-1 and V is TRBV7-3; 8 bases fit TRBD2. Germline V gives CDR1 SGHTA, CDR2 FQGTGA. V was pared by 6 bases and J by 7 bases, with 11 bases of the junction left unmatched. There are 15 residues in the CDR3. This CDR3 reads CASSQSGLVSNEQFF. The CDR3 nucleotides read TGTGCCAGCAGTCAATCGGGACTAGTCTCTAATGAGCAGTTCTTC. The full variable domain, its missing parts supplied by reference TRBV7-3 and TRBJ2-1, is GAGVSQTPSNKVTEKGKYVELRCDPISGHTALYWYRQSLGQGPEFLIYFQGTGAADDSGLPNDRFFAVRPEGSVSTLKIQRTERGDSAVYLCASSQSGLVSNEQFFGPGTRLTVL.

This chain links TRBV5-4 with TRBJ1-2, with D maybe TRBD1 (5 bases). The germline V and J ends were trimmed by 0 bases and 4 bases, with 10 bases remaining between them. This CDR3 comprises 14 residues. Germline lookup yields CDR1 SGHNT and CDR2 YYREEE (reference sequence). The CDR3 loop reads CASSLAGGSYGYTF. The CDR3 DNA is TGTGCCAGCAGCTTGGCGGGGGGATCCTATGGCTACACCTTC.

V is TRBV6-1 and J is TRBJ1-2; no reliable D call. Germline V gene data show CDR1 as MNHNS and CDR2 as SASEGT. V lost 1 base and J lost 2, with 11 bases in between. The length of the CDR3 is 15 residues. In nucleotides, the CDR3 is TGTGCCAGCAGTGAAGGTCAGGTATTCAACTATGGCTACACCTTC. Amino acid sequence: CASSEGQVFNYGYTF.

This clone occurred a few times. The V gene is TRBV7-3, the J gene TRBJ2-7; 8 positions agree with TRBD2. Germline-derived CDR1 and CDR2 are SGHTA and FQGTGA. The V and J ends lost 5 bases and 2 bases, in that order; junction bases with no gene match: 8. This CDR3 spans 15 amino acids. The CDR3 nucleotides read TGTGCCAGCAGCCTCGGACTAGCTGGGACCTACGAGCAGTACTTC. Protein: CASSLGLAGTYEQYF.

This clone was found once. The V call is TRBV7-3, the J call TRBJ1-1, with a possible D match to TRBD1 (5 bases). The CDR3 extends over 14 amino acids. CDR1 and CDR2 (germline): SGHTA, FQGTGA. V was pared by 2 bases and J by 4 bases, with 11 bases between. CDR3 in DNA: TGTGCCAGCAGCTTAGCGGGGGTTAGCACTGAAGCTTTCTTT. Translation: CASSLAGVSTEAFF.

The J gene is TRBJ2-2, the V gene TRBV3-1 (or the pseudogene TRBV3-2), with TRBD2 identical over 8 bases. Unmatched junction bases numbered 3, after V lost 1 base and J lost 5 bases. Germline lookup yields CDR1 LGHDT and CDR2 YNNKEL (reference sequence). The CDR3 runs to 15 residues. The CDR3 reads CASSQVASGTGELFF. The CDR3 nucleotides are TGTGCCAGCAGCCAAGTGGCTAGCGGGACCGGGGAGCTGTTTTTT.

This clone was recorded a few times. V usage is TRBV30 and J usage is TRBJ1-6, with 7 bases fitting TRBD1. V dropped 8 bases and J dropped 4; count of bases not matched to a gene: 5. The CDR3 covers 13 residues. Looked up from germline, CDR1 is GTSNPN and CDR2 is SVGIG (reference sequence). Written as DNA, the CDR3 is TGTGCCGGAAGGGGACAGTATAATTCACCCCTCCACTTT. Translating gives CAGRGQYNSPLHF.

The chain joins TRBV19 to TRBJ2-1, with 13 nucleotides matching TRBD2. From germline, CDR1 is LNHDA and CDR2 SQIVND (reference sequence). V lost 3 bases, J lost 7 bases, and 3 bases stayed unmatched. This CDR3 is built from 15 residues. CDR3 in DNA: TGTGCCAGTAGTATTCAACTAGCGGGAGGGAATGAGCAGTTCTTC. Translating gives CASSIQLAGGNEQFF.

The V and J genes are TRBV19 and TRBJ2-7, with D maybe TRBD2 (5 bases). The CDR3 contains 15 residues. Per the germline V gene, CDR1 is LNHDA and CDR2 is SQIVND (reference sequence). Trimming took off 5 bases at V and 1 base at J, with 15 bases between the two ends. The CDR3 region has the DNA TGTGCCAGTAGTGAGGGCACTTTCCTTTCCTACGAGCAGTACTTC. As protein: CASSEGTFLSYEQYF. Complete variable domain (other parts from reference TRBV19 and TRBJ2-7): DGGITQSPKYLFRKEGQNVTLSCEQNLNHDAMYWYRQDPGQGLRLIYYSQIVNDFQKGDIAEGYSVSREKKESFPLTVTSAQKNPTAFYLCASSEGTFLSYEQYFGPGTRLTVT.

The chain links TRBV15 to TRBJ2-1; the match to TRBD2 covers 14 bases. The CDR3 length is 20 residues. Germline CDR1 reads LNHNV; CDR2 reads YYDKDF (reference sequence). V trimming: 0 bases; J trimming: 0 bases; junction bases outside the gene matches: 7. The CDR3 DNA follows: TGTGCCACCAGCAGAGATCCCCGGACTAGCGGGAGGAGCTCCTACAATGAGCAGTTCTTC. Translated: CATSRDPRTSGRSSYNEQFF.

The chain couples TRBV5-1 to TRBJ2-5; 8 bases align to TRBD2. The V and J ends lost 1 base and 5 bases, in that order; junction bases with no gene match: 10. Germline V gene lookup returns CDR1 SGHRS and CDR2 YFSETQ. This CDR3 region has 16 residues. CDR3: CASSLFGSGNTETQYF. In DNA, the CDR3 is TGCGCCAGCAGCTTGTTTGGTAGCGGGAACACTGAGACCCAGTACTTC.

The gene calls are TRBV28 and TRBJ2-7; 9 bases agree with TRBD1. V trimming: 6 bases; J trimming: 2 bases; junction bases outside the gene matches: 8. The CDR3 totals 15 residues. CDR1 and CDR2 from the germline V gene are MDHEN and SYDVKM. The CDR3 is CASSTGQGQTYEQYF. CDR3 sequence (DNA): TGTGCCAGCAGCACAGGACAGGGGCAAACCTACGAGCAGTACTTC.

The CDR3 loop is CASSSQGGSNQPQHF. CDR3 DNA sequence: TGTGCCAGCAGTTCCCAGGGGGGTAGCAATCAGCCCCAGCATTTT. The rearrangement links TRBV27 to TRBJ1-5; 7 positions agree with TRBD1. After removal of 4 bases from V and 0 bases from J, the junction contained 3 bases not matched to a gene. The CDR3 length is 15 residues. Germline CDR1 MNHEY, CDR2 SMNVEV (reference sequence).

This chain uses TRBV10-3 with TRBJ2-1; 9 nucleotides align to TRBD2. Trimming took 2 bases from V and 5 from J; bases not matched to a gene: 4. The germline V gene encodes CDR1 ENHRY and CDR2 SYGVKD. The CDR3 sequence is 15 residues long. CDR3 sequence reads: CAISELAGTNNEQFF. CDR3 sequence (DNA): TGTGCCATCAGTGAGCTAGCGGGGACAAACAATGAGCAGTTCTTC.

The V call is TRBV7-9, the J call TRBJ1-4; TRBD1 might be the D (6 bases). The CDR3 runs to 16 residues. Germline values: CDR1 SEHNR, CDR2 FQNEAQ (reference sequence). The ends were cut back, 5 bases at V and 6 bases at J, with 19 bases in the middle. The CDR3 protein is CASSKRRGARHEKLFF. The CDR3 DNA reads as TGTGCCAGCAGCAAGAGGCGGGGGGCTCGACATGAAAAACTGTTTTTT.

The chain employs TRBV28 and TRBJ2-3; 10 bases are a match to TRBD2. Per the germline V gene, CDR1 is MDHEN and CDR2 is SYDVKM. The CDR3 totals 15 residues. V dropped 4 bases and J dropped 6; count of bases not matched to a gene: 7. The CDR3 spells CASSSSSGRWDTQYF. CDR3 DNA: TGTGCCAGCAGTTCCTCTAGCGGGAGATGGGATACGCAGTATTTT.

The gene calls are TRBV3-1 (or the pseudogene TRBV3-2) and TRBJ2-2; 10 bases align to TRBD1. CDR1 and CDR2 (germline): LGHDT, YNNKEL (reference sequence). The CDR3 has 15 amino acids. V lost 3 bases to trimming and J lost 4 bases; unmatched junction nucleotides: 2. The CDR3 region has the DNA TGTGCCAGCAGCCAGGGGACAGGGGTCACCGGGGAGCTGTTTTTT. Translating it yields CASSQGTGVTGELFF.

The rearrangement joins TRBV20-1 to TRBJ2-4, with 8 bases that match TRBD2. There are 13 residues in the CDR3. Trimming took 3 bases from V and 9 from J; bases not matched to a gene: 7. Germline loops: CDR1 DFQATT, CDR2 SNEGSKA (reference sequence). The CDR3 coding sequence is TGCAGTGCTAGTGGCGCGGGAGGTTCCATTCAGTACTTC. Translation: CSASGAGGSIQYF.